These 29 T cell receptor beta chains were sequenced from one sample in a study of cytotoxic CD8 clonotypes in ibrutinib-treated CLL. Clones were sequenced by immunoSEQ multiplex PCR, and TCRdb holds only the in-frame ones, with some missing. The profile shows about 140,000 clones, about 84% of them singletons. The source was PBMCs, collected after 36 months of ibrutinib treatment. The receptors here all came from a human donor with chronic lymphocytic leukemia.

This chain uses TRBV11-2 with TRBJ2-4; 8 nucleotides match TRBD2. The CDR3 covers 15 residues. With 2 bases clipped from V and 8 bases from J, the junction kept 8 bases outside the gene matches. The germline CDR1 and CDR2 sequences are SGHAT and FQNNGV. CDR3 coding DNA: TGTGCCAGCAGCTTATTCCAGCGGGAGCTTGACATTCAGTACTTC. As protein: CASSLFQRELDIQYF.

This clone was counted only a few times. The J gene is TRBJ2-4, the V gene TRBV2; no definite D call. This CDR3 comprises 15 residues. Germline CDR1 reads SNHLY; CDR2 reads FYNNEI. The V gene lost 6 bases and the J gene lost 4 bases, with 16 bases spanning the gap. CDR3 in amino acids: CASSVLLKGKNIQYF. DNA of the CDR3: TGTGCCAGCAGCGTCCTCCTTAAAGGAAAAAACATTCAGTACTTC.

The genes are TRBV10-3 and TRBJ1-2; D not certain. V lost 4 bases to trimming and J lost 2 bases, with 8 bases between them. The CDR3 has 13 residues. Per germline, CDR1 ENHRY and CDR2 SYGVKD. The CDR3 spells CAISGGRNYGYTF. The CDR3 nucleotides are TGTGCCATCAGTGGAGGTCGGAACTATGGCTACACCTTC.

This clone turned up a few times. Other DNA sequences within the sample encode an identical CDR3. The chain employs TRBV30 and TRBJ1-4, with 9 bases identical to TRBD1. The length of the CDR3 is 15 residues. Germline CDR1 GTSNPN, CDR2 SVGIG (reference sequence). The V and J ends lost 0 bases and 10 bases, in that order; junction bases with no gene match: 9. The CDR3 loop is CAWSVQGTGRRKLFF. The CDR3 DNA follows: TGTGCCTGGAGTGTACAGGGGACAGGGCGGAGAAAACTGTTTTTT. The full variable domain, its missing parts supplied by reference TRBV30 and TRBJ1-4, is SQTIHQWPATLVQPVGSPLSLECTVEGTSNPNLYWYRQAAGRGLQLLFYSVGIGQISSEVPQNLSASRPQDRQFILSSKKLLLSDSGFYLCAWSVQGTGRRKLFFGSGTQLSVL.

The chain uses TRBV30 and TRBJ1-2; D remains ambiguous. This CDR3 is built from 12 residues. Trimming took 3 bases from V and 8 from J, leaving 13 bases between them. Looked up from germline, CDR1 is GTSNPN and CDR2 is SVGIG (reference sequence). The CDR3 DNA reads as TGTGCCTGGAGAGAGGGATCATTAGGCTACACCTTC. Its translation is CAWREGSLGYTF.

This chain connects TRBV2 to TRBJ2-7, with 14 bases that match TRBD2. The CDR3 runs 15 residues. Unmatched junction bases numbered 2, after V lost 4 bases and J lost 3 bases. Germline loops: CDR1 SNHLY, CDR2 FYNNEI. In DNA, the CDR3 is TGTGCCAGCAGTGGGGGGACTAGCGGGAGCTACGAGCAGTACTTC. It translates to CASSGGTSGSYEQYF.

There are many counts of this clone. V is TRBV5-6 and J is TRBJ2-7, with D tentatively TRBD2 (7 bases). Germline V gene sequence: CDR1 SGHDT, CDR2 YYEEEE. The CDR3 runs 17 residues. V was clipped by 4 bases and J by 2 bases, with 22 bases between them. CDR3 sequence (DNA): TGTGCCAGCAGCCCTACCTGGGGGGGGGCCCTGACCTACGAGCAGTACTTC. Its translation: CASSPTWGGALTYEQYF.

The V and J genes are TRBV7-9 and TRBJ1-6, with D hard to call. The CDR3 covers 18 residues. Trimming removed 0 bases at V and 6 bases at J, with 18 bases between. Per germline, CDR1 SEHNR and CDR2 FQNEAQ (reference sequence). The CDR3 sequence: CASSLAPSVPGSNSPLHF. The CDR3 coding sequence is TGTGCCAGCAGCTTAGCCCCCTCGGTGCCGGGGTCTAATTCACCCCTCCACTTT.

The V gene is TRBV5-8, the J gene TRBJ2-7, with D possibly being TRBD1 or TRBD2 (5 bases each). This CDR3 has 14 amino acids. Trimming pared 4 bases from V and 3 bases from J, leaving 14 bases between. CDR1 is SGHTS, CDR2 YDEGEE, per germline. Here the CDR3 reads CASSSWDGNYEQYF. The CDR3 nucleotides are TGTGCCAGCAGCAGCTGGGACGGCAACTACGAGCAGTACTTC.

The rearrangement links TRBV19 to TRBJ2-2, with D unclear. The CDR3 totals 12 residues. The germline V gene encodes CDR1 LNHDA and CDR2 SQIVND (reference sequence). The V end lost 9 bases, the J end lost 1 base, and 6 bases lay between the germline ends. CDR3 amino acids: CASRQNTGELFF. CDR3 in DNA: TGTGCCAGCCGACAGAACACCGGGGAGCTGTTTTTT. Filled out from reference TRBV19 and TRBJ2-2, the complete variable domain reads DGGITQSPKYLFRKEGQNVTLSCEQNLNHDAMYWYRQDPGQGLRLIYYSQIVNDFQKGDIAEGYSVSREKKESFPLTVTSAQKNPTAFYLCASRQNTGELFFGEGSRLTVL.

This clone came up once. Here the CDR3 DNA reads TGCGCCAGCAGCAGGACAGAAGAGACCCAGTACTTC. Residues: CASSRTEETQYF. This chain joins TRBV5-1 and TRBJ2-5; TRBD1 is a possible D gene (6 bases). The germline V gene encodes CDR1 SGHRS and CDR2 YFSETQ. CDR3 size: 12 residues. The V and J ends lost 4 bases and 3 bases respectively, with 7 bases between them.

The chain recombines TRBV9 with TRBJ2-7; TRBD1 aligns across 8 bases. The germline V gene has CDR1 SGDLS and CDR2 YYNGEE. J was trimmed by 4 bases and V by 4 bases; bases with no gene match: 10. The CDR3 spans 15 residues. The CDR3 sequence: CASSQTGTGLYEQYF. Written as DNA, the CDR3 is TGTGCCAGCAGCCAGACCGGGACAGGACTGTACGAGCAGTACTTC. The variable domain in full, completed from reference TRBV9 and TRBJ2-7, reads DSGVTQTPKHLITATGQRVTLRCSPRSGDLSVYWYQQSLDQGLQFLIQYYNGEERAKGNILERFSAQQFPDLHSELNLSSLELGDSALYFCASSQTGTGLYEQYFGPGTRLTVT.

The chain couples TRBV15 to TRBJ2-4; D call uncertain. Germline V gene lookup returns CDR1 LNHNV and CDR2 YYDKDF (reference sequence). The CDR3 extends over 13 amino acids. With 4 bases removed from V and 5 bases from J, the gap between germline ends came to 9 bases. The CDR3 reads CATSISLENIQYF. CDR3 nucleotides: TGTGCCACCAGCATTTCGTTGGAAAACATTCAGTACTTC.

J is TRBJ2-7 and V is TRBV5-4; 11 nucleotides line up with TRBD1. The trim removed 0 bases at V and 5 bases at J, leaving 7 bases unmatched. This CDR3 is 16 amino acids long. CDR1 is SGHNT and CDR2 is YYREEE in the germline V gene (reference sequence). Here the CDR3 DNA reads TGTGCCAGCAGCTTGGCGCGGACAGGGGGCCTGAACGAGCAGTACTTC. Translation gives CASSLARTGGLNEQYF. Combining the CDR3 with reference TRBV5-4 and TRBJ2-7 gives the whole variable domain ETGVTQSPTHLIKTRGQQVTLRCSSQSGHNTVSWYQQALGQGPQFIFQYYREEENGRGNFPPRFSGLQFPNYSSELNVNALELDDSALYLCASSLARTGGLNEQYFGPGTRLTVT.

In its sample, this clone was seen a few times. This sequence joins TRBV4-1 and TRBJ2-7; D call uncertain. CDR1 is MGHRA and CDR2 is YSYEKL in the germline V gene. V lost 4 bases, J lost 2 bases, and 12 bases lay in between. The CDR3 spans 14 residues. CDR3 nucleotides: TGCGCCAGCAGCCTTCAGTCTCTAACCTACGAGCAGTACTTC. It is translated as CASSLQSLTYEQYF.

The CDR3 nucleotides are TGTGCCAGCAGTGCGCAGGGGCGTGTAACTGAAGCTTTCTTT. It is translated as CASSAQGRVTEAFF. The chain couples TRBV6-1 to TRBJ1-1, with a tentative D call TRBD1 (6 bases). The V gene's germline CDR1 is MNHNS and CDR2 SASEGT. Trimming pared 4 bases from V and 5 bases from J, leaving 14 bases between. This CDR3 comprises 14 residues.

The CDR3 nucleotides are TGTGCCAGCTCCAGGGTGGAGGGCTACACCTTC. Amino acid sequence: CASSRVEGYTF. The rearrangement links TRBV18 to TRBJ1-2; D may be TRBD1 (5 bases). Germline CDR1 is KGHSH and CDR2 is LQKENI. The CDR3 length is 11 residues. The V gene lost 6 bases and the J gene lost 8 bases, with 10 bases spanning the gap.

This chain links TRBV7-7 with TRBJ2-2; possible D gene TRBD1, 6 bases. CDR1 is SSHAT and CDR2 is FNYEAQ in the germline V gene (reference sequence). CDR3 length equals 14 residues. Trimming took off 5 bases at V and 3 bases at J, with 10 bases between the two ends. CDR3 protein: CASSPGHHTGELFF. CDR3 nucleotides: TGTGCCAGCAGCCCGGGACATCACACCGGGGAGCTGTTTTTT.

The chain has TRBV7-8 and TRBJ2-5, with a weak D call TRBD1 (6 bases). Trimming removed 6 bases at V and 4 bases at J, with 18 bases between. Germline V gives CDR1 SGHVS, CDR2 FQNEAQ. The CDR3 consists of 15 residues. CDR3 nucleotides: TGTGCCAGCAGGAAGAACAGGGTCTTGGGAGAGACCCAGTACTTC. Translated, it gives CASRKNRVLGETQYF.

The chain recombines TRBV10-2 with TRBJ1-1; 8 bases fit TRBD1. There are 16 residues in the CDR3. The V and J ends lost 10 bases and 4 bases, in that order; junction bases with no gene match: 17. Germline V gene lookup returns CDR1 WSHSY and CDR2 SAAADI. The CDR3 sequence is CATYPLQGATGTEAFF. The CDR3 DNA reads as TGCGCCACCTACCCCCTGCAGGGGGCGACCGGCACTGAAGCTTTCTTT.

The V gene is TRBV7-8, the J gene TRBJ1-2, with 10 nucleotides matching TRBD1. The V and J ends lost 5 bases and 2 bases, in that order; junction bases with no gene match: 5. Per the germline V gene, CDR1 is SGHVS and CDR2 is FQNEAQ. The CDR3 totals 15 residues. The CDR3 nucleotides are TGTGCCAGCAGCCCGCCGGGACAGGGGAACTATGGCTACACCTTC. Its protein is CASSPPGQGNYGYTF.

In nucleotides, the CDR3 is TGCGCCAGCAGCTTTGCAGGAGACACTGAAGCTTTCTTT. Protein product: CASSFAGDTEAFF. This chain joins TRBV5-1 and TRBJ1-1, with D hard to call. The germline V gene encodes CDR1 SGHRS and CDR2 YFSETQ. V dropped 2 bases and J dropped 3 bases, with 8 bases sitting between them. The CDR3 has 13 amino acids.

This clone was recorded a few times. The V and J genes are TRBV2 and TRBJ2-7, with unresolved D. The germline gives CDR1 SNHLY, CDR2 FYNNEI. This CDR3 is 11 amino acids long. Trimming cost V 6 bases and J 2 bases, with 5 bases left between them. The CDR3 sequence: CASSLAYEQYF. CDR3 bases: TGTGCCAGCAGCCTCGCCTACGAGCAGTACTTC. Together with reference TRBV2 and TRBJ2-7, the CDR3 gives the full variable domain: EPEVTQTPSHQVTQMGQEVILRCVPISNHLYFYWYRQILGQKVEFLVSFYNNEISEKSEIFDDQFSVERPDGSNFTLKIRSTKLEDSAMYFCASSLAYEQYFGPGTRLTVT.

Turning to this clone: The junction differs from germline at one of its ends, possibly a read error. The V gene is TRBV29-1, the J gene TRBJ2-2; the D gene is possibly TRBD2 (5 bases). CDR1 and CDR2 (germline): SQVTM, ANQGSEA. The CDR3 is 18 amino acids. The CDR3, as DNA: TGCAGCGTTCTTGAGCTCGAAGGTCAGGCGGCCGGGCACCGGGGAGCTGTTTTT. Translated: CSVLELEGQAAGHRGAVF.

This chain's CDR3 is CASSETLASGEQYF. DNA of the CDR3: TGTGCCAGCAGTGAAACCCTAGCGTCGGGAGAGCAGTACTTC. This chain links TRBV2 with TRBJ2-7, with D maybe TRBD2 (6 bases). The V gene's germline CDR1 is SNHLY and CDR2 FYNNEI. The V end was cut by 2 bases, the J end by 7 bases, with 15 bases between. The CDR3 is made up of 14 amino acids.

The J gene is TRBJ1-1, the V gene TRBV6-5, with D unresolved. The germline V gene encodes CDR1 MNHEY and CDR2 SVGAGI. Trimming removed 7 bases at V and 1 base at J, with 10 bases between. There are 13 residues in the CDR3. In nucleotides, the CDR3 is TGTGCCAGCACCGACAATCCGAACACTGAAGCTTTCTTT. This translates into CASTDNPNTEAFF.

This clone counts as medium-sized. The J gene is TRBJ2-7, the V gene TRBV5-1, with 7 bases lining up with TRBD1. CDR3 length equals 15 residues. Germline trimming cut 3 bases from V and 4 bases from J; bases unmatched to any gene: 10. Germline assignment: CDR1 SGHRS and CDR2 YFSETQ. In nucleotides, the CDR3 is TGCGCCAGCAGCTGGGGACAGCCGCGTAGGTACGAGCAGTACTTC. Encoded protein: CASSWGQPRRYEQYF.

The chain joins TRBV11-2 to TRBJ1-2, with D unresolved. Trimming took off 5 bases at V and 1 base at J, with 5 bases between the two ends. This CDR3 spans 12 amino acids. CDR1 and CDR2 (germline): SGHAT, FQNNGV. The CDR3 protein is CASSLRNYGYTF. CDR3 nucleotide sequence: TGTGCCAGCAGCCTCCGTAACTATGGCTACACCTTC.

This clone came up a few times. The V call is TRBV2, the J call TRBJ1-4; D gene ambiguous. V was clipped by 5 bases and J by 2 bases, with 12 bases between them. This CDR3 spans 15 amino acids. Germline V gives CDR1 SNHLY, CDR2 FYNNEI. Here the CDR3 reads CASSSSGTTNEKLFF. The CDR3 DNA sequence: TGTGCCAGCAGTTCAAGCGGCACCACTAATGAAAAACTGTTTTTT.